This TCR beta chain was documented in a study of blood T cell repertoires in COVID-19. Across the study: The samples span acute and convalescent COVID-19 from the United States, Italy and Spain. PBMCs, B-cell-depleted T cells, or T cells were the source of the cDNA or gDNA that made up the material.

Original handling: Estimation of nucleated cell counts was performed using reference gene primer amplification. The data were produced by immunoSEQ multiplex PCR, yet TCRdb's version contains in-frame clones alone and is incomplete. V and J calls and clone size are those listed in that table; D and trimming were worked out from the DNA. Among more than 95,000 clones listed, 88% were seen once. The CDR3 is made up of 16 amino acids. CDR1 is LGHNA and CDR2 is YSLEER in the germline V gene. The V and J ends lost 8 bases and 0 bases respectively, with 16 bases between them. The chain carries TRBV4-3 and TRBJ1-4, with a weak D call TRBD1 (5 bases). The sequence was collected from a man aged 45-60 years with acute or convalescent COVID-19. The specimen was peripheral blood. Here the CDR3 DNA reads TGCGCCAGCGGACGAAGGGGCGGCTCAACTAATGAAAAACTGTTTTTT. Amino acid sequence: CASGRRGGSTNEKLFF.